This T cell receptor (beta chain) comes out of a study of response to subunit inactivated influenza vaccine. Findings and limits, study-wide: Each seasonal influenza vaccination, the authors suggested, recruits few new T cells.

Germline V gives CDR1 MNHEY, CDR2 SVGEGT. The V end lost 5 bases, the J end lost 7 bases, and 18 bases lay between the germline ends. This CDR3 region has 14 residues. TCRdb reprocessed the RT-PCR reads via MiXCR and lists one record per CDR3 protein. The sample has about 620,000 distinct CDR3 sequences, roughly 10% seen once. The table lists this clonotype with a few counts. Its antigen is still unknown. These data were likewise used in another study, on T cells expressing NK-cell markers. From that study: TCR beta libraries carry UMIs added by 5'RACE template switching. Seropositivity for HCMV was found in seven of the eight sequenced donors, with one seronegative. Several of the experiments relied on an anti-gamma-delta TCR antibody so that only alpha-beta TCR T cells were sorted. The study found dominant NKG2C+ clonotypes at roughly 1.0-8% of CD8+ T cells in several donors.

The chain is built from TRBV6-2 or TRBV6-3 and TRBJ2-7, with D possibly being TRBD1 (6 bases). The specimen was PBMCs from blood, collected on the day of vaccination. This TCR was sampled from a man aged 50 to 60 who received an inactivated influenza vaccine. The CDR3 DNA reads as TGTGCCAGCAGTCGTCTTTACAGGGAGAGGGAGCAGTACTTC. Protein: CASSRLYREREQYF.